The rows below give T cell receptor beta chains drawn from one sample of a study of T cell responses to AZD1222 COVID-19 vaccine. Sequencing was performed with immunoSEQ multiplex PCR; in TCRdb, only in-frame clones are kept and a portion is missing. The sample consists of roughly 180,000 clones, 91% of them appearing once. Sequences were derived from peripheral blood, sampled 28 days after the second AZD1222 dose. These TCRs come from an adult who received the AZD1222 COVID-19 vaccine. Both conserved end residues are part of each CDR3.

cdr3_aa	v_call	j_call
CASSLPPAGIKHEQFF	TRBV28	TRBJ2-1
CASRPIQGKGGTEAFF	TRBV27	TRBJ1-1
CASSFGQGGYTF	TRBV5-1	TRBJ1-2
CASSLVGGSSYNEQFF	TRBV5-1	TRBJ2-1
CAISDEVVLGQYF	TRBV10-3	TRBJ2-7
CASSQGRERTEAFF	TRBV6-5	TRBJ1-1
CASSEGRGVKALHF	TRBV10-2	TRBJ1-6
CASSGQGGASQPQHF	TRBV5-1	TRBJ1-5
CASSVTTDTQYF	TRBV9	TRBJ2-3
CASSIRRQGDNEQFF	TRBV19	TRBJ2-1
CASSSGLAGHNEQFF	TRBV28	TRBJ2-1
CASSRGDSTSTDTQYF	TRBV4-1	TRBJ2-3
CASSPPATTGELFF	TRBV18	TRBJ2-2
CASSLALIGTGIHQPQHF	TRBV7-9	TRBJ1-5
CASSLTGPGYEQFF	TRBV5-1	TRBJ2-1
CASSPLHEQFF	TRBV7-9	TRBJ2-1
CASSSTSRTGGEQFF	TRBV7-9	TRBJ2-1
CASSYDHSGRESYNEQFF	TRBV5-1	TRBJ2-1
CASLPQDGRYAFF	TRBV28	TRBJ1-1
CASSNPGLAEHYNEQFF	TRBV7-9	TRBJ2-1
CSASPQETQYF	TRBV20-1	TRBJ2-5
CASSYGVIAGVYEQYF	TRBV6-5	TRBJ2-7
CASSPYLGTGDGYTF	TRBV6-6	TRBJ1-2
CASKAVAGWTSTDTQYF	TRBV10-3	TRBJ2-3
CASSLSGPGLYNEQFF	TRBV28	TRBJ2-1
CASSEWQPQHF	TRBV28	TRBJ1-5
CASSQERGKAFF	TRBV14	TRBJ1-1
CASSYSPGSGMVFF	TRBV6-2/TRBV6-3	TRBJ2-1
CASRASRGQGAGNTIYF	TRBV7-9	TRBJ1-3